The entry below describes one TCR beta chain. The antigen is undetermined. Germline V CDR1 and CDR2: DFQATT, SNEGSKA (reference sequence). The CDR3 is 16 amino acids. Trimming pared 4 bases from V and 2 bases from J, leaving 20 bases between. TCRdb passed the reads through MiXCR, listing each CDR3 protein once. The table has roughly 630,000 distinct CDR3 sequences, 20% to 25% seen once. This specimen comes from a study of T cell repertoires in cytomegalovirus infection. Study-wide background: In public TCR beta signatures, there were indications of both CMV infection and matching HLA type.

Regarding the study as a whole: Adding up the frequency of public TCR beta families identified people who carried CMV plus the relevant HLA. HLA-C-restricted CMV clonotypes gave the most frequent clonotype in two of eight donors.

This receptor was taken from a human donor in good health (CMV status not recorded). Some clones in this sample may be carry-over from other donors' samples. This chain connects TRBV20-1 to TRBJ2-5; D may be TRBD1 (6 bases). Sequencing was performed on CD8+ T cells from PBMCs. The CDR3 DNA sequence: TGCAGTGCTACCCGGACAGCAACAAAAATTCAAGAGACCCAGTACTTC. Protein sequence: CSATRTATKIQETQYF.